This T cell receptor (beta chain) emerged from a study of response to subunit inactivated influenza vaccine. Study findings and constraints: Researchers suggested that each seasonal influenza vaccination recruits few new T cells.

This clonotype showed up just a few times. As yet, its antigen is unknown. Each CDR3 protein is one row after TCRdb ran MiXCR on the RT-PCR reads. The sample has about half a million distinct CDR3 sequences, 10% to 11% seen once. Sequences were derived from PBMCs from blood, sampled about 40 days after vaccination. This receptor was taken from a man aged 50-60 years who received an inactivated influenza vaccine.

The DNA of the CDR3 is TGTGCCAGCAGCGTGGGCCGGGTCGCGGGAAATGAGCAGTTCTTC. This encodes CASSVGRVAGNEQFF. The chain links TRBV9 to TRBJ2-1; a weak D match, TRBD2 (6 bases). Germline CDR1 reads SGDLS; CDR2 reads YYNGEE. V was shortened by 2 bases and J by 7 bases, with 16 bases between the two germline ends. This CDR3 is built from 15 residues.